This T cell receptor beta chain was captured in a study of blood T cell repertoires in COVID-19. TCRdb's copy holds only in-frame clones and misses some; the assay was immunoSEQ multiplex PCR. The sample has some 40,000 clones, 80% to 95% seen once. This CDR3 is 15 amino acids long. V shed 1 base and J shed 4 bases, with 11 bases lying between them. Looked up from germline, CDR1 is SGHTA and CDR2 is FQGNSA. V and J are TRBV7-2 and TRBJ1-5; unclear D gene. The sequence was obtained from a woman older than 75 with acute or convalescent COVID-19. Specimen: peripheral blood. Here the CDR3 DNA reads TGTGCCAGCAGCTTAGTTGGTACAGTTAATCAGCCCCAGCATTTT. The encoded protein is CASSLVGTVNQPQHF.